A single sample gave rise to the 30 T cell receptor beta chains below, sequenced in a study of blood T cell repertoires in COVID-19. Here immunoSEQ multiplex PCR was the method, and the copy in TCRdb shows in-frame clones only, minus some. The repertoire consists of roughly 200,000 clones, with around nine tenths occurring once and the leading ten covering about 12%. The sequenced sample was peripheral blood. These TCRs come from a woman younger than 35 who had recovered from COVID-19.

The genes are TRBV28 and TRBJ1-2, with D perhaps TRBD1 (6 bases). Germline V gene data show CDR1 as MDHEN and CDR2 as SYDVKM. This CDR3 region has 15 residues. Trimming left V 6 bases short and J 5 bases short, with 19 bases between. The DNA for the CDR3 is TGTGCCAGCAGATATTCCTCAGGGGCTCCGTATGGCTACACCTTC. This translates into CASRYSSGAPYGYTF.

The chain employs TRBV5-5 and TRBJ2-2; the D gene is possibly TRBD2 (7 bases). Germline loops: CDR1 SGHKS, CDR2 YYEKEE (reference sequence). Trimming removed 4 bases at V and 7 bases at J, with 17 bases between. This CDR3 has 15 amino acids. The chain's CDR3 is CASSRGAGPVGELFF. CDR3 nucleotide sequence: TGTGCCAGCAGCCGGGGGGCGGGACCCGTCGGGGAGCTGTTTTTT.

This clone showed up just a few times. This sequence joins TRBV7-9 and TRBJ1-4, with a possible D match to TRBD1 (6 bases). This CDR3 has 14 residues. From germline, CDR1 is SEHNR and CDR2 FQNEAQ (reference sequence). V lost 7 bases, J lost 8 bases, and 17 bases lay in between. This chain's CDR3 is CASNQRGISEKLFF. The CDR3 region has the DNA TGTGCCAGCAACCAGAGGGGGATTTCCGAAAAACTGTTTTTT. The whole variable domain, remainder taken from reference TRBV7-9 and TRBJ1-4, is DTGVSQNPRHKITKRGQNVTFRCDPISEHNRLYWYRQTLGQGPEFLTYFQNEAQLEKSRLLSDRFSAERPKGSFSTLEIQRTEQGDSAMYLCASNQRGISEKLFFGSGTQLSVL.

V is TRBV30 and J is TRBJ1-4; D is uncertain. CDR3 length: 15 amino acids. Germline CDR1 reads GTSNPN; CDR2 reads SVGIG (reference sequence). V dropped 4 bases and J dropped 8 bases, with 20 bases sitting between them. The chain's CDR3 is CAWISEPPEEEKLFF. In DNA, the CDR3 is TGTGCCTGGATCTCGGAGCCCCCGGAGGAAGAAAAACTGTTTTTT.

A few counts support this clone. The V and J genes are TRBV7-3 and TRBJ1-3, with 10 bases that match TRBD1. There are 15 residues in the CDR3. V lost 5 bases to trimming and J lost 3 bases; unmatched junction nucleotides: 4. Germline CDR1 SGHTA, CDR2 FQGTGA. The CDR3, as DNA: TGTGCCAGCAGCCCGACAGGGGGCGGTGGAAACACCATATATTTT. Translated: CASSPTGGGGNTIYF.

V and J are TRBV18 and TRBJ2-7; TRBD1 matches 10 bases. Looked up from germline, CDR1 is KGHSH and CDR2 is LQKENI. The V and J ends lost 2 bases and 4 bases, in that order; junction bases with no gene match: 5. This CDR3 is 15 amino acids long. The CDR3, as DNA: TGTGCCAGCTCACCAACGGGACAGGGGTGGTACGAGCAGTACTTC. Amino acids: CASSPTGQGWYEQYF.

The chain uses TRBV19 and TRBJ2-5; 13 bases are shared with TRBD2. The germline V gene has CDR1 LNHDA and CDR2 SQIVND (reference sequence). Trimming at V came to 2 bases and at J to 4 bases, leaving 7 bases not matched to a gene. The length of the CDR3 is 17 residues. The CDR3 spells CASSIPWTSGRAETQYF. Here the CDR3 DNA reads TGTGCCAGTAGTATACCCTGGACTAGCGGGAGAGCAGAGACCCAGTACTTC.

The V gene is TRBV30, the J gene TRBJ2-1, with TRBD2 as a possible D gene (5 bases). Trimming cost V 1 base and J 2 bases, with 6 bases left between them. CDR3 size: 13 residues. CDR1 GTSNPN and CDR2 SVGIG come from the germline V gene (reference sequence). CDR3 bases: TGTGCCTGGAGTGCCGGGACCTACAATGAGCAGTTCTTC. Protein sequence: CAWSAGTYNEQFF.

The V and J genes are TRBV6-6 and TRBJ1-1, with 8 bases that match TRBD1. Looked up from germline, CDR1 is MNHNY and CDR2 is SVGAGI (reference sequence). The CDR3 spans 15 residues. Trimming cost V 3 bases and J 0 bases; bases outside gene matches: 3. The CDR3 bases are TGTGCCAGCAGTTATGTACAGGGGGTGAACACTGAAGCTTTCTTT. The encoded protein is CASSYVQGVNTEAFF.

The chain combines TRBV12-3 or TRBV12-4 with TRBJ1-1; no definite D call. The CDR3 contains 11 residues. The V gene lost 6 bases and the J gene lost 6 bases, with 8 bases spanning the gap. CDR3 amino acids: CASSTASEAFF. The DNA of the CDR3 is TGTGCCAGCAGCACAGCATCTGAAGCTTTCTTT.

CDR3 bases: TGTGCCAGCAGTCGACAAGACCCGTCCTATGGCTACACCTTC. Its translation: CASSRQDPSYGYTF. The V gene is TRBV28, the J gene TRBJ1-2; no definite D call. Looked up from germline, CDR1 is MDHEN and CDR2 is SYDVKM. This CDR3 spans 14 amino acids. V lost 5 bases and J 4 bases, leaving 14 bases between the germline ends.

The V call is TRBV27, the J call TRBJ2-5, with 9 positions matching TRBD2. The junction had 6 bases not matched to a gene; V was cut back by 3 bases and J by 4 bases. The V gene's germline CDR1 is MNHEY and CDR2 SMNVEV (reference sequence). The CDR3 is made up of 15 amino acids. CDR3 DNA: TGTGCCAGCAGTTTCCAGCGGGAGGTAACAGAGACCCAGTACTTC. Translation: CASSFQREVTETQYF.

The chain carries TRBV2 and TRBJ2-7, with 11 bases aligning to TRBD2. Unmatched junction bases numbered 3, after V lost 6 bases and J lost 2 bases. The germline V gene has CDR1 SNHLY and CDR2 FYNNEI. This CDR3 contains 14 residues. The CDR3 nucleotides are TGTGCCAGCAGGGTAGCGGGAGGGACCTACGAGCAGTACTTC. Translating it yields CASRVAGGTYEQYF.

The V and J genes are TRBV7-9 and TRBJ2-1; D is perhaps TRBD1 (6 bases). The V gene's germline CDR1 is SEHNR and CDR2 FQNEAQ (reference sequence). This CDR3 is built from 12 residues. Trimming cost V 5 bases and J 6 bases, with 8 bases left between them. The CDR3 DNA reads TGTGCCAGCAGCCCGGACAGCAATGAGCAGTTCTTC. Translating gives CASSPDSNEQFF.

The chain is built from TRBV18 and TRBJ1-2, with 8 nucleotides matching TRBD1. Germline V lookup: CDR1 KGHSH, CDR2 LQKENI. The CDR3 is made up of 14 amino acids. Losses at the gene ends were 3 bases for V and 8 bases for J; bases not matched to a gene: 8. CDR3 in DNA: TGTGCCAGCTCACCGGTGGACAGGGCGGGCGGCTACACCTTC. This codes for CASSPVDRAGGYTF.

The CDR3 coding sequence is TGTGCCATCGGGAGGGAGTATAGCAATCAGCCCCAGCATTTT. This sequence encodes CAIGREYSNQPQHF. The V gene is TRBV10-3, the J gene TRBJ1-5; D is ambiguous. Germline CDR1 reads ENHRY; CDR2 reads SYGVKD. The CDR3 extends over 14 amino acids. Deletions cut 8 bases from V and 0 bases from J, with 11 bases between.

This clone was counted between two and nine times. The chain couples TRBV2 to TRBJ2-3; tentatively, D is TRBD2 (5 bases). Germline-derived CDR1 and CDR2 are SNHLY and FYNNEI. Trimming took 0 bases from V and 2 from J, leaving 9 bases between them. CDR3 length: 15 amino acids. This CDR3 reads CASSEAGVLTDTQYF. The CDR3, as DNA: TGTGCCAGCAGTGAAGCGGGAGTGCTCACAGATACGCAGTATTTT.

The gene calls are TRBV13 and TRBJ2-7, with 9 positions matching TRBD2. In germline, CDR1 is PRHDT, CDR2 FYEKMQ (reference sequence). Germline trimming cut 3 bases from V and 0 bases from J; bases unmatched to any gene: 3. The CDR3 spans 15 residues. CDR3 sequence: CASSFSGSLSYEQYF. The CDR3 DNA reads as TGTGCCAGCAGCTTTAGCGGGAGCCTCTCCTACGAGCAGTACTTC. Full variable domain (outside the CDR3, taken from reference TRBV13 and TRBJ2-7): AAGVIQSPRHLIKEKRETATLKCYPIPRHDTVYWYQQGPGQDPQFLISFYEKMQSDKGSIPDRFSAQQFSDYHSELNMSSLELGDSALYFCASSFSGSLSYEQYFGPGTRLTVT.

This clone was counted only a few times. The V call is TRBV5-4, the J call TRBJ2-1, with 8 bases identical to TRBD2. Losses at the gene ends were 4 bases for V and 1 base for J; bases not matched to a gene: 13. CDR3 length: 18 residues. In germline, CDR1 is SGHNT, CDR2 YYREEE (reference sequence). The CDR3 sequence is CASSREPTSGLSYNEQFF. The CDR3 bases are TGTGCCAGCAGCCGCGAACCAACTAGCGGCCTTTCCTACAATGAGCAGTTCTTC. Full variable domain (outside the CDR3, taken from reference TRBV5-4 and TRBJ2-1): ETGVTQSPTHLIKTRGQQVTLRCSSQSGHNTVSWYQQALGQGPQFIFQYYREEENGRGNFPPRFSGLQFPNYSSELNVNALELDDSALYLCASSREPTSGLSYNEQFFGPGTRLTVL.

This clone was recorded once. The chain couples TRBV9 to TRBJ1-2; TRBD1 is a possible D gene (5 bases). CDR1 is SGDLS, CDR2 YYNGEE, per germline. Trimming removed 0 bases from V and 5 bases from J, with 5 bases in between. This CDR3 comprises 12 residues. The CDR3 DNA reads TGTGCCAGCAGCGTAGAGGGGTATGGCTACACCTTC. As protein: CASSVEGYGYTF.

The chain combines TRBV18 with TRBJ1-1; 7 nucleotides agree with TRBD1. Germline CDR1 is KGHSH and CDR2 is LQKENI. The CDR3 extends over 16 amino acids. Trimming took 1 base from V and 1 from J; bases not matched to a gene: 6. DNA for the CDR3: TGTGCCAGCTCACCACTTCAGGGGGTCTCGAACACTGAAGCTTTCTTT. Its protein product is CASSPLQGVSNTEAFF. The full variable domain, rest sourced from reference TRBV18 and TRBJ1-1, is NAGVMQNPRHLVRRRGQEARLRCSPMKGHSHVYWYRQLPEEGLKFMVYLQKENIIDESGMPKERFSAEFPKEGPSILRIQQVVRGDSAAYFCASSPLQGVSNTEAFFGQGTRLTVV.

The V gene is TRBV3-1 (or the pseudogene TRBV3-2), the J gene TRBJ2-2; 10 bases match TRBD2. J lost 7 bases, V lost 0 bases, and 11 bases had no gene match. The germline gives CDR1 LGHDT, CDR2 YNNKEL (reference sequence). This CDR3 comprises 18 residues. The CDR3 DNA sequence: TGTGCCAGCAGCCAAGAATTGGCTAGCGGGAGCTGGGGCGGGGAGCTGTTTTTT. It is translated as CASSQELASGSWGGELFF.

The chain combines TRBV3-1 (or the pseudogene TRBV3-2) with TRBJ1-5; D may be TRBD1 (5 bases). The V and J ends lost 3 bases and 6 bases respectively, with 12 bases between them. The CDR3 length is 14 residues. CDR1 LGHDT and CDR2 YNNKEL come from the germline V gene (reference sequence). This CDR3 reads CASSHTIGGQPQHF. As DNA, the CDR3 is TGTGCCAGCAGCCATACTATCGGGGGTCAGCCCCAGCATTTT.

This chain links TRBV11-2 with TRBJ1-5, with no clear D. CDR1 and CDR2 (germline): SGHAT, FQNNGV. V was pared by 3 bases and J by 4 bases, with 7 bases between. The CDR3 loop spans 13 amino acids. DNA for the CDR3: TGTGCCAGCAGCTTTTCTCAGAATCAGCCCCAGCATTTT. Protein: CASSFSQNQPQHF.

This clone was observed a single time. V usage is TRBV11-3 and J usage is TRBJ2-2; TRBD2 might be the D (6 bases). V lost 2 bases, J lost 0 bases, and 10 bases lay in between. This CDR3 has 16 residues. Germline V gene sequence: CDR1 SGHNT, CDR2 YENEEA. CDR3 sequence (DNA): TGTGCCAGCAGCTTAAGGCGGGACGCGAACACCGGGGAGCTGTTTTTT. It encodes CASSLRRDANTGELFF. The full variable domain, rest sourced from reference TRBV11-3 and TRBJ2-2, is EAGVVQSPRYKIIEKKQPVAFWCNPISGHNTLYWYLQNLGQGPELLIRYENEEAVDDSQLPKDRFSAERLKGVDSTLKIQPAELGDSAVYLCASSLRRDANTGELFFGEGSRLTVL.

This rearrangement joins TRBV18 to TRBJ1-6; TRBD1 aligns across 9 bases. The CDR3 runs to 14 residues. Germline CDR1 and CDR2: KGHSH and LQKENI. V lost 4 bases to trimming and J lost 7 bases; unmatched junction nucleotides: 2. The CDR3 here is CASSLGQGNSPLHF. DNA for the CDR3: TGTGCCAGCTCACTGGGACAGGGAAATTCACCCCTCCACTTT.

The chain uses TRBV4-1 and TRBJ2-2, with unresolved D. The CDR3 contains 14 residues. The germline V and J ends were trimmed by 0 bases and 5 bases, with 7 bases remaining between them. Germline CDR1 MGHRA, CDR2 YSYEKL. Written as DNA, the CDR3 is TGCGCCAGCAGCCAAGATCTCAGAACCGGGGAGCTGTTTTTT. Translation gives CASSQDLRTGELFF.

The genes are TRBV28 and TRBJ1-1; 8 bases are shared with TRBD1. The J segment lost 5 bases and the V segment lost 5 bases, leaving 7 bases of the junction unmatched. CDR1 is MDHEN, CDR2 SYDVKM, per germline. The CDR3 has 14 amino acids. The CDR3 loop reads CASSPRTGKTEAFF. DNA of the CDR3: TGTGCCAGCAGTCCCCGGACAGGGAAAACTGAAGCTTTCTTT.

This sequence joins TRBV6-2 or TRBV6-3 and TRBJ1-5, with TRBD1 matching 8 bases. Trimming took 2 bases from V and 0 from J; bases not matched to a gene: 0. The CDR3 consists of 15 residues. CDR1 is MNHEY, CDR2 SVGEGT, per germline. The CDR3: CASSYGTGSNQPQHF. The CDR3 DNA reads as TGTGCCAGCAGTTACGGGACAGGTAGCAATCAGCCCCAGCATTTT.

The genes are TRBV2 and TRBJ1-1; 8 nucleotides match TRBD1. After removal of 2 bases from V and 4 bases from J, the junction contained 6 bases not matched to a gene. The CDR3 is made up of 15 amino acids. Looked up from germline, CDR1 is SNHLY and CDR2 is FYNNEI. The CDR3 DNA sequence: TGTGCCAGCAGTGAACAGGGGGCGGCTGGCACTGAAGCTTTCTTT. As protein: CASSEQGAAGTEAFF.